A single sample is the source of the 29 T cell receptor beta chains below, sequenced in a study of T cell responses to AZD1222 COVID-19 vaccine (TCRdb year 2021). Library preparation used the immunoSEQ multiplex PCR assay. The table was pulled from immuneACCESS by TCRdb, which kept in-frame rearrangements only. Such tables lose some clones; where checked, under half of the loss comes from unresolved V genes, and the rest has no known cause. This sample holds tens of thousands of clones; around 88% were observed only once. The top ten clonotypes cover 5.5% to 7.5% of the sample. The time point label here, explained by the study, means: baseline before first vaccination. The material was peripheral blood, obtained on day 0 of AZD1222 vaccination. The receptors come from an adult in good health.

CDR3 sequence: CACFEDPGITTGELFF. The CDR3 nucleotides read TGCGCCTGTTTCGAGGACCCCGGGATAACGACCGGGGAGCTGTTTTTT. The chain is built from TRBV23-1 and TRBJ2-2, with D maybe TRBD2 (5 bases). TRBV23-1 is sorted into the ORF group, with uncertain function. V lost 11 bases and J lost 5, with 24 bases in between. CDR3 length: 16 residues.

The chain uses TRBV28 and TRBJ2-3, with TRBD1 matching 9 bases. This CDR3 has 14 residues. Looked up from germline, CDR1 is MDHEN and CDR2 is SYDVKM. V was clipped by 3 bases and J by 6 bases; unmatched bases: 4. The CDR3 loop reads CASSLTGGGDTQYF. CDR3 sequence (DNA): TGTGCCAGCAGTTTGACAGGGGGAGGTGATACGCAGTATTTT.

The chain uses TRBV16 and TRBJ1-2; the D gene is possibly TRBD1 (5 bases). The CDR3 has 15 residues. Trimming stripped 0 bases from V and 6 bases from J, with 14 bases between. Germline V CDR1 and CDR2: KGHSY, FQNENV. This chain's CDR3 is CASSQSIKAGNGYTF. In DNA, the CDR3 is TGTGCCAGCAGCCAATCGATTAAGGCAGGGAATGGCTACACCTTC.

This chain uses TRBV6-5 with TRBJ2-7; D gene unclear. Germline lookup yields CDR1 MNHEY and CDR2 SVGAGI. Between the trimmed V and J ends, which lost 7 bases and 2 bases, there was a span of 9 bases. The CDR3 loop spans 12 amino acids. The CDR3 nucleotides read TGTGCCAGCACCCCGGAGACCTACGAGCAGTACTTC. Translated, it gives CASTPETYEQYF.

The V gene is TRBV6-5, the J gene TRBJ1-3; the D is unclear. Germline V gene sequence: CDR1 MNHEY, CDR2 SVGAGI. V dropped 2 bases and J dropped 0 bases, with 11 bases sitting between them. The CDR3 is made up of 16 amino acids. In DNA, the CDR3 is TGTGCCAGCAGTTACGGGCCAGAGCGCTCTGGAAACACCATATATTTT. Protein: CASSYGPERSGNTIYF.

This chain links TRBV27 with TRBJ2-1, with 8 nucleotides matching TRBD2. The length of the CDR3 is 15 residues. Trimming took 5 bases from V and 10 from J; bases not matched to a gene: 13. CDR1 and CDR2 from the germline V gene are MNHEY and SMNVEV (reference sequence). CDR3 sequence reads: CASSPLTGLVKEQFF. CDR3 nucleotide sequence: TGTGCCAGCAGTCCTCTTACGGGACTAGTCAAAGAGCAGTTCTTC.

In DNA form, the CDR3 reads TGTGCCACCAGCAGCGGGCTCTCTGGAAACACCATATATTTT. Translation: CATSSGLSGNTIYF. J is TRBJ1-3 and V is TRBV15, with D uncertain. The CDR3 has 14 amino acids. Looked up from germline, CDR1 is LNHNV and CDR2 is YYDKDF (reference sequence). The V end was cut by 3 bases, the J end by 0 bases, with 6 bases between.

The CDR3 sequence is CASSLALGSPLHF. CDR3 DNA: TGTGCCAGCAGCTTAGCTCTGGGATCACCCCTCCACTTT. This rearrangement joins TRBV7-2 to TRBJ1-6; no definite D call. Between the trimmed V and J ends, which lost 0 bases and 10 bases, there was a span of 7 bases. The CDR3 is made up of 13 amino acids. Per the germline V gene, CDR1 is SGHTA and CDR2 is FQGNSA.

In its sample, this clone was seen once. V is TRBV19 and J is TRBJ1-5; D is uncertain. V lost 3 bases and J 1 base, leaving 13 bases between the germline ends. Germline CDR1 LNHDA, CDR2 SQIVND (reference sequence). The CDR3 runs 16 residues. Here the CDR3 reads CASSISPAASNQPQHF. The CDR3 region has the DNA TGTGCCAGTAGTATTAGTCCGGCCGCGAGCAATCAGCCCCAGCATTTT.

The rearrangement uses TRBV19 and TRBJ1-1; a weak D match, TRBD1 (6 bases). The germline V gene has CDR1 LNHDA and CDR2 SQIVND (reference sequence). V was cut by 3 bases and J by 4 bases, with 12 bases left in between. The CDR3 totals 14 residues. The DNA of the CDR3 is TGTGCCAGTAGTATGGGGGGGCTGGTCACTGAAGCTTTCTTT. It codes for CASSMGGLVTEAFF.

A single count supports this clone. The genes are TRBV5-1 and TRBJ1-6; possible D gene TRBD1, 6 bases. This CDR3 is 14 amino acids long. The V end lost 2 bases, the J end lost 8 bases, and 11 bases lay between the germline ends. Germline V gene lookup returns CDR1 SGHRS and CDR2 YFSETQ. CDR3 in amino acids: CASSLGQMDSPLHF. The CDR3 DNA follows: TGCGCCAGCAGCTTAGGACAGATGGATTCACCCCTCCACTTT.

The V gene is TRBV5-4, the J gene TRBJ2-3; D is unclear. CDR3 length equals 13 residues. CDR1 is SGHNT and CDR2 is YYREEE in the germline V gene (reference sequence). The V and J ends lost 4 bases and 1 base respectively, with 7 bases between them. The CDR3 is CASSPDGTDTQYF. In nucleotides, the CDR3 is TGTGCCAGCAGCCCAGACGGCACAGATACGCAGTATTTT.

J is TRBJ1-6 and V is TRBV12-3 or TRBV12-4; D remains unclear. This CDR3 is 13 amino acids long. V dropped 1 base and J dropped 7 bases, with 5 bases sitting between them. CDR3 loop: CASSLEKNSPLHF. In DNA form, the CDR3 reads TGTGCCAGCAGTTTAGAGAAGAATTCACCCCTCCACTTT.

The J gene is TRBJ2-3, the V gene TRBV29-1; D may match TRBD1 or TRBD2 (5 bases each). V was pared by 4 bases and J by 4 bases, with 18 bases between. The CDR3 is made up of 15 amino acids. Per germline, CDR1 SQVTM and CDR2 ANQGSEA. The CDR3 coding sequence is TGCAGCGTTGCGATTGGGACGTCCACCCCAGATACGCAGTATTTT. Protein: CSVAIGTSTPDTQYF.

The chain is built from TRBV4-1 and TRBJ1-3; a possible D gene is TRBD1 (5 bases). Germline V gene sequence: CDR1 MGHRA, CDR2 YSYEKL. The CDR3 covers 18 residues. V lost 1 base and J lost 0, with 16 bases in between. The CDR3 protein is CASSQAPPGGSSGNTIYF. The CDR3 DNA reads as TGCGCCAGCAGCCAAGCACCCCCCGGGGGTAGCTCTGGAAACACCATATATTTT.

CDR3 sequence (DNA): TGTGCCAGCAGTGCCCAGGGGAACTATGGCTACACCTTC. Residues: CASSAQGNYGYTF. The chain couples TRBV2 to TRBJ1-2; D may be TRBD1 (6 bases). The CDR3 consists of 13 residues. V gave up 4 bases and J gave up 2 bases, with 8 bases separating them. Germline V gives CDR1 SNHLY, CDR2 FYNNEI.

CDR3 in DNA: TGCGCCAGCCACAGGGAAGGAACTAATGAAAAACTGTTTTTT. As protein: CASHREGTNEKLFF. The chain employs TRBV5-1 and TRBJ1-4; D is possibly TRBD1 (6 bases). The CDR3 has 14 amino acids. Germline V gene sequence: CDR1 SGHRS, CDR2 YFSETQ. V lost 7 bases to trimming and J lost 1 base, with 11 bases between them.

The chain carries TRBV5-3 and TRBJ2-7; a weak D match, TRBD2 (7 bases). TRBV5-3 has ORF status, its function being uncertain. V dropped 5 bases and J dropped 5 bases, with 17 bases sitting between them. The CDR3 extends over 14 amino acids. This CDR3 is CARRLWAGADEQYF. The CDR3 region has the DNA TGTGCCAGAAGGCTTTGGGCGGGGGCCGACGAGCAGTACTTC.

V usage is TRBV3-1 (or the pseudogene TRBV3-2) and J usage is TRBJ1-3; maybe TRBD1 (5 bases). The length of the CDR3 is 16 residues. Trimming cost V 4 bases and J 0 bases, with 13 bases left between them. Germline lookup yields CDR1 LGHDT and CDR2 YNNKEL (reference sequence). The CDR3 region is CASSPHWGTSGNTIYF. In DNA form, the CDR3 reads TGTGCCAGCAGCCCACATTGGGGGACCTCTGGAAACACCATATATTTT.

The chain is built from TRBV6-4 and TRBJ2-2, with D unclear. The germline V gene has CDR1 MRHNA and CDR2 SNTAGT. The length of the CDR3 is 14 residues. Trimming shortened V by 3 bases and J by 3 bases, and 8 bases separated the two germline ends. CDR3 nucleotide sequence: TGTGCCAGCAGTGAAAGCCCGGACACCGGGGAGCTGTTTTTT. It is translated as CASSESPDTGELFF.

The gene calls are TRBV27 and TRBJ2-3; no definite D call. Germline V CDR1 and CDR2: MNHEY, SMNVEV (reference sequence). The CDR3 consists of 12 residues. The ends were cut back, 8 bases at V and 5 bases at J, with 11 bases in the middle. The CDR3 is CASGEREDTQYF. The CDR3 DNA follows: TGTGCCAGCGGGGAAAGGGAAGATACGCAGTATTTT.

Remarks on this clone: This sample also contains other DNA sequences that code for the same CDR3. This rearrangement joins TRBV27 to TRBJ2-1, with 9 bases lining up with TRBD2. CDR1 is MNHEY and CDR2 is SMNVEV in the germline V gene (reference sequence). The CDR3 is made up of 14 amino acids. The ends lost 2 bases at V and 6 bases at J; junction bases unmatched: 2. CDR3 sequence reads: CASSLRRGGNEQFF. CDR3 DNA sequence: TGTGCCAGCAGTTTACGGCGGGGGGGCAATGAGCAGTTCTTC.

This clone occurred a few times. This chain joins TRBV10-3 and TRBJ1-3; D not certain. This CDR3 has 12 amino acids. CDR1 and CDR2 (germline): ENHRY, SYGVKD. V was shortened by 4 bases and J by 2 bases, with 3 bases between the two germline ends. The CDR3 protein is CAISGAGNTIYF. In DNA form, the CDR3 reads TGTGCCATCAGTGGGGCTGGAAACACCATATATTTT.

The CDR3 DNA sequence: TGCGCCAGCAGCCAGTTACAGGGGACGGCTCGCGAGCAGTACTTC. Residues: CASSQLQGTAREQYF. The V and J genes are TRBV4-1 and TRBJ2-7, with 7 bases fitting TRBD1. Germline V gene lookup returns CDR1 MGHRA and CDR2 YSYEKL. The J segment lost 6 bases and the V segment lost 3 bases, leaving 11 bases of the junction unmatched. This CDR3 has 15 amino acids.

The rearrangement uses TRBV24-1 and TRBJ1-5, with 7 bases matching TRBD1. V was clipped by 6 bases and J by 0 bases; unmatched bases: 13. This CDR3 has 18 amino acids. The V gene's germline CDR1 is KGHDR and CDR2 SFDVKD. The CDR3 DNA reads as TGTGCCACCAGTCCTGGACAGGCACTGCAGACTAGCAATCAGCCCCAGCATTTT. Protein: CATSPGQALQTSNQPQHF.

The CDR3 DNA reads as TGTGCCAGCACCCCGGGGGGGCCCCACGAGCAGTACTTC. Protein product: CASTPGGPHEQYF. The chain links TRBV12-3 or TRBV12-4 to TRBJ2-7; TRBD2 agrees at 8 bases. The CDR3 length is 13 residues. Trimming removed 7 bases from V and 5 bases from J; junction bases left unmatched: 7.

The chain couples TRBV9 to TRBJ2-7, with 7 nucleotides matching TRBD1. Germline assignment: CDR1 SGDLS and CDR2 YYNGEE. The CDR3 has 13 amino acids. Trimming took 0 bases from V and 13 from J; bases not matched to a gene: 10. CDR3 DNA sequence: TGTGCCAGCAGCGTAGAGGCCGGGACAGCACCTTACTTC. This translates into CASSVEAGTAPYF.

V is TRBV6-5 and J is TRBJ1-1; weak D call: TRBD1 (5 bases). Between the trimmed V and J ends, which lost 10 bases and 4 bases, there was a span of 16 bases. The CDR3 is made up of 13 amino acids. The germline gives CDR1 MNHEY, CDR2 SVGAGI. CDR3: CATLGTGGTEAFF. The DNA of the CDR3 is TGTGCCACCCTCGGGACGGGGGGCACTGAAGCTTTCTTT.

The V and J genes are TRBV30 and TRBJ1-1; possibly TRBD1 for D (6 bases). CDR3 length equals 14 residues. Germline assignment: CDR1 GTSNPN and CDR2 SVGIG (reference sequence). Trimming removed 2 bases from V and 5 bases from J, with 15 bases in between. The CDR3 protein is CAWSLGGVGTEAFF. For the CDR3, the DNA is TGTGCCTGGAGTTTAGGGGGGGTGGGTACTGAAGCTTTCTTT.